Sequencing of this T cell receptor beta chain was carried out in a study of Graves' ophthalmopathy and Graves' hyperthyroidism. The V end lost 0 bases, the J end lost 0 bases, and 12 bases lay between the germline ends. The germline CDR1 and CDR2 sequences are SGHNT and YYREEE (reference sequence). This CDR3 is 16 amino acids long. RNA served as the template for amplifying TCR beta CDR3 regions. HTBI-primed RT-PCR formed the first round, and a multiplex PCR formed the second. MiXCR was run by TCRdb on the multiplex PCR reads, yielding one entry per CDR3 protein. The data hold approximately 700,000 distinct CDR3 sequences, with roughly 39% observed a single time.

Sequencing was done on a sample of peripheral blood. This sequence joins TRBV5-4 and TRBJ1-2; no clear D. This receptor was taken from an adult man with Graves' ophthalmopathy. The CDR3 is CASSLAAVKTNYGYTF. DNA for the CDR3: TGTGCCAGCAGCTTGGCGGCAGTCAAGACTAACTATGGCTACACCTTC.